This T cell receptor beta chain was sequenced in a study of T cells in Graves' hyperthyroidism and ophthalmopathy. Overall study context: Peripheral blood was collected at initial diagnosis, before any treatment.

TCR beta CDR3 sequences were amplified from RNA transcripts. RT-PCR in the first round (using the HTBI primer set) targeted the TCR CDR3. MiXCR, applied by TCRdb to the multiplex PCR reads, yields one record per CDR3 protein. The sample holds 300,000 to 450,000 distinct CDR3 sequences, approximately 18% seen once. General observations from the study: Among clonotypes expanded in thyroid above 0.001, most were also found in blood.

In patients aged 18 to 65, hyperthyroidism was newly diagnosed, with duration under 2 months. This clonotype has ten or more counts. The antigen remains undetermined. Sequenced: blood. The TCR comes from a woman younger than 45 with Graves' hyperthyroidism that later progressed to Graves' ophthalmopathy.

CDR3 amino acids: CASSGGNSPLHF. The CDR3 DNA reads TGTGCCAGCAGCGGGGGGAATTCACCCCTCCACTTT. The V gene is TRBV6-1, the J gene TRBJ1-6; the D gene is possibly TRBD1 (5 bases). The CDR3 loop spans 12 amino acids. The V end lost 6 bases, the J end lost 7 bases, and 7 bases lay between the germline ends. From germline, CDR1 is MNHNS and CDR2 SASEGT.